This T cell receptor (beta chain) emerged from a study of blood T cell repertoires in COVID-19. Study-level background: Some COVID-19 samples were acute and others convalescent; all came from the United States, Italy and Spain. Nucleic acid was either cDNA or gDNA, and it came from T cells, B-cell-depleted T cells, or PBMCs.

The CDR3 consists of 14 residues. CDR1 and CDR2 from the germline V gene are SGHTA and FQGNSA. Trimming removed 0 bases at V and 2 bases at J, with 7 bases between. Per the authors' pipeline: Amplifying reference gene primers gave estimates of nucleated cell counts. Assay used: immunoSEQ multiplex PCR; TCRdb lists only in-frame clones, some missing. That table supplies the V and J calls and clone size; D and trimming were determined from the DNA. The table lists a few hundred thousand clones, roughly 86% of them singletons. The V gene is TRBV7-2, the J gene TRBJ1-1; no firm D call. The sample consisted of peripheral blood. This sequence was found in a woman aged 50 to 60 who had recovered from COVID-19. The CDR3 region is CASSLAASNTEAFF. The CDR3 nucleotides are TGTGCCAGCAGCTTAGCGGCTTCCAACACTGAAGCTTTCTTT.